One sample yielded the 32 T cell receptor beta chains listed below, sequenced in a study of blood T cell repertoires in COVID-19 (dated by TCRdb to the early 2020s). Receptor libraries were prepared by the immunoSEQ multiplex PCR assay. TCRdb took over this immuneACCESS table, retaining in-frame rearrangements with V and J assigned. Such tables are incomplete; in checked studies, under half of the missing clones stem from an unresolved V gene, and the remainder is unexplained. Within this sample are some 60,000 clones, with 83% of them counted one time only. 9.5% to 13% of the sample goes to the ten largest clones. Sequencing used peripheral blood. The receptor source for this set is a man aged 45-60 years with COVID-19, enrolled during active disease.

The chain links TRBV5-1 to TRBJ2-2; D ambiguous. This CDR3 is built from 15 residues. Looked up from germline, CDR1 is SGHRS and CDR2 is YFSETQ. Trimming took off 1 base at V and 0 bases at J, with 7 bases between the two ends. The CDR3 sequence: CASSLTVTNTGELFF. As DNA, the CDR3 is TGCGCCAGCAGCTTGACAGTTACGAACACCGGGGAGCTGTTTTTT.

The chain employs TRBV7-8 and TRBJ2-2, with TRBD2 matching 12 bases. This CDR3 is built from 18 residues. The junction had 11 bases not matched to a gene; V was cut back by 5 bases and J by 4 bases. The germline gives CDR1 SGHVS, CDR2 FQNEAQ. The CDR3 protein is CASSLPLRLAGVTGELFF. As DNA, the CDR3 is TGTGCCAGCAGCCTACCACTTCGACTAGCGGGAGTCACCGGGGAGCTGTTTTTT.

The rearrangement uses TRBV28 and TRBJ1-4; D is perhaps TRBD1 (6 bases). Germline values: CDR1 MDHEN, CDR2 SYDVKM. CDR3 size: 14 residues. The germline V and J ends were trimmed by 10 bases and 3 bases, with 15 bases remaining between them. The CDR3 spells CATADGGANEKLFF. CDR3 nucleotide sequence: TGTGCCACTGCCGATGGGGGCGCTAATGAAAAACTGTTTTTT.

This clone was observed a few times. The rearrangement joins TRBV3-1 (or the pseudogene TRBV3-2) to TRBJ1-6; D may be TRBD1 (6 bases). Trimming cost V 2 bases and J 14 bases, with 10 bases left between them. Germline V lookup: CDR1 LGHDT, CDR2 YNNKEL (reference sequence). This CDR3 has 12 amino acids. The CDR3 protein is CASSQWGPTLHF. In DNA, the CDR3 is TGTGCCAGCAGCCAATGGGGGCCCACCCTCCACTTT.

V usage is TRBV5-1 and J usage is TRBJ1-1, with D hard to call. The CDR3 sequence is 15 residues long. Germline V lookup: CDR1 SGHRS, CDR2 YFSETQ. V lost 0 bases and J 4 bases, leaving 13 bases between the germline ends. The DNA for the CDR3 is TGCGCCAGCAGCTTGGACGGGGTCTCGAGCACTGAAGCTTTCTTT. It specifies CASSLDGVSSTEAFF.

V is TRBV20-1 and J is TRBJ2-1; TRBD1 matches at 8 bases. There are 15 residues in the CDR3. Germline CDR1 and CDR2: DFQATT and SNEGSKA (reference sequence). V trimming: 3 bases; J trimming: 3 bases; junction bases outside the gene matches: 7. CDR3 loop: CSASTGTGLYNEQFF. The CDR3 nucleotides read TGCAGTGCTAGTACGGGGACAGGACTCTACAATGAGCAGTTCTTC.

The chain carries TRBV9 and TRBJ2-3; the D gene is possibly TRBD1 (6 bases). CDR1 and CDR2 from the germline V gene are SGDLS and YYNGEE. The CDR3 length is 14 residues. Trimming stripped 4 bases from V and 5 bases from J, with 14 bases between. This chain's CDR3 is CASSSSTGVDTQYF. CDR3 DNA: TGTGCCAGCAGCTCATCGACAGGCGTAGATACGCAGTATTTT.

This chain joins TRBV7-2 and TRBJ2-5, with 8 bases fitting TRBD1. Germline values: CDR1 SGHTA, CDR2 FQGNSA. This CDR3 comprises 16 residues. The J segment lost 5 bases and the V segment lost 1 base, leaving 9 bases of the junction unmatched. CDR3 amino acids: CASSLVQGAGVETQYF. The DNA for the CDR3 is TGTGCCAGCAGCTTAGTTCAGGGGGCTGGGGTGGAGACCCAGTACTTC.

This clone appeared a single time. This CDR3 is also generated by other DNA sequences in the sample. The rearrangement joins TRBV6-2 or TRBV6-3 to TRBJ1-1; D gene ambiguous. Germline CDR1 reads MNHEY; CDR2 reads SVGEGT. The CDR3 has 13 amino acids. The V gene lost 3 bases and the J gene lost 1 base, with 6 bases spanning the gap. CDR3 protein: CASSYEENTEAFF. The DNA of the CDR3 is TGTGCCAGCAGTTATGAGGAGAACACTGAAGCTTTCTTT.

This sequence joins TRBV11-2 and TRBJ2-3; the D gene is possibly TRBD1 (6 bases). This CDR3 is 16 amino acids long. The V end was cut by 1 base, the J end by 3 bases, with 14 bases between. In germline, CDR1 is SGHAT, CDR2 FQNNGV. In DNA form, the CDR3 reads TGTGCCAGCAGCTTAGGTACAGGGTCAAGTACAGATACGCAGTATTTT. The encoded protein is CASSLGTGSSTDTQYF.

This chain connects TRBV2 to TRBJ1-1, with 7 positions matching TRBD1. The junction had 9 bases not matched to a gene; V was cut back by 6 bases and J by 5 bases. The CDR3 sequence is 14 residues long. Germline CDR1 reads SNHLY; CDR2 reads FYNNEI. DNA of the CDR3: TGTGCCAGCAGCCCTAGACAGGGCTGGACTGAAGCTTTCTTT. Amino acids: CASSPRQGWTEAFF.

This clone was seen only a few times. Written as DNA, the CDR3 is TGTGCCAGCAGCCAAAACGGTGGAACTAATGAAAAACTGTTTTTT. As protein: CASSQNGGTNEKLFF. The chain has TRBV16 and TRBJ1-4, with unresolved D. The germline CDR1 and CDR2 sequences are KGHSY and FQNENV. CDR3 length: 15 residues. Trimming removed 2 bases at V and 1 base at J, with 8 bases between.

This chain connects TRBV6-5 to TRBJ2-7, with TRBD1 identical over 9 bases. V was pared by 6 bases and J by 11 bases, with 14 bases of the junction left unmatched. Germline V CDR1 and CDR2: MNHEY, SVGAGI. This CDR3 is built from 14 residues. As DNA, the CDR3 is TGTGCCAGCAGCCTAGGGACAGGGTCTGCGAGGGAGTACTTC. Residues: CASSLGTGSAREYF.

This clone was seen only a few times. This chain uses TRBV19 with TRBJ1-2; TRBD1 matches at 7 bases. The CDR3 loop spans 13 amino acids. Germline V gene sequence: CDR1 LNHDA, CDR2 SQIVND (reference sequence). V was clipped by 10 bases and J by 3 bases; unmatched bases: 8. The DNA of the CDR3 is TGTGCCACGTTGGGACAGAGACACTATGGCTACACCTTC. Amino acids: CATLGQRHYGYTF.

J is TRBJ2-1 and V is TRBV28; 11 bases map to TRBD2. CDR1 MDHEN and CDR2 SYDVKM come from the germline V gene. J was trimmed by 10 bases and V by 4 bases; bases with no gene match: 15. This CDR3 has 17 residues. CDR3 region: CASSSHPGTSGTGEQFF. The CDR3 coding sequence is TGTGCCAGCAGTTCACACCCCGGGACTAGCGGAACCGGGGAGCAGTTCTTC.

The V and J genes are TRBV27 and TRBJ1-2; TRBD1 aligns across 9 bases. CDR3 length equals 14 residues. Germline V gives CDR1 MNHEY, CDR2 SMNVEV (reference sequence). The V segment lost 4 bases and the J segment 4 bases; nucleotides outside the gene matches: 4. CDR3 in DNA: TGTGCCAGCAGTTCGATGACAGGGGGCTATGGCTACACCTTC. Protein product: CASSSMTGGYGYTF.

This clone has a count of ten or more. This chain joins TRBV4-2 and TRBJ2-7; 15 bases are shared with TRBD2. The CDR3 sequence is 18 residues long. V lost 3 bases to trimming and J lost 0 bases; unmatched junction nucleotides: 6. Looked up from germline, CDR1 is LGHNA and CDR2 is YNFKEQ. The CDR3 loop is CASSHDGLAGGISYEQYF. The CDR3 DNA reads as TGTGCCAGCAGCCATGACGGACTAGCGGGAGGGATCTCCTACGAGCAGTACTTC.

The V and J genes are TRBV7-6 and TRBJ2-1, with TRBD1 identical over 7 bases. This CDR3 has 18 residues. Trimming took 3 bases from V and 2 from J; bases not matched to a gene: 13. Germline CDR1 reads SGHVS; CDR2 reads FNYEAQ. The CDR3 DNA is TGTGCCAGCAGCTTGAGGGGGAGCCGGGACAGAGCCTACAATGAGCAGTTCTTC. This gives the protein CASSLRGSRDRAYNEQFF.

This sequence joins TRBV5-1 and TRBJ2-1, with D possibly being TRBD1 (5 bases). This CDR3 is 11 amino acids long. CDR1 and CDR2 from the germline V gene are SGHRS and YFSETQ. The V and J ends lost 6 bases and 15 bases respectively, with 16 bases between them. CDR3 protein: CASKSDTDGFF. The CDR3 region has the DNA TGCGCCAGCAAATCGGACACCGACGGGTTCTTC.

This clone has only a few counts. This chain links TRBV5-1 with TRBJ1-5; D is perhaps TRBD1 (6 bases). CDR3 length equals 15 residues. Trimming cost V 4 bases and J 5 bases, with 16 bases left between them. Germline values: CDR1 SGHRS, CDR2 YFSETQ. The CDR3 protein is CASSPGHQAHQPQHF. The CDR3 DNA reads as TGCGCCAGCAGCCCGGGACATCAGGCCCATCAGCCCCAGCATTTT.

The chain has TRBV6-6 and TRBJ2-7; TRBD2 matches at 8 bases. The CDR3 is 17 residues long. V lost 5 bases to trimming and J lost 0 bases; unmatched junction nucleotides: 12. In germline, CDR1 is MNHNY, CDR2 SVGAGI (reference sequence). The CDR3 DNA sequence: TGTGCCAGCAGTAGATACCCAACTAGCGGTTCCTCCTACGAGCAGTACTTC. Translated: CASSRYPTSGSSYEQYF.

V usage is TRBV9 and J usage is TRBJ1-1; D is possibly TRBD1 (5 bases). The germline V gene encodes CDR1 SGDLS and CDR2 YYNGEE. Trimming shortened V by 0 bases and J by 4 bases, and 10 bases separated the two germline ends. The CDR3 covers 14 residues. The CDR3 region is CASSVAGRGTEAFF. The CDR3 DNA reads TGTGCCAGCAGCGTAGCGGGGCGGGGCACTGAAGCTTTCTTT.

Comment on this clone: The missing conserved phenylalanine or tryptophan at the end of this CDR3 makes a read error likely. The chain recombines TRBV3-1 (or the pseudogene TRBV3-2) with TRBJ2-4; D remains ambiguous. Trimming cost V 5 bases and J 1 base, with 12 bases left between them. CDR1 is LGHDT and CDR2 is YNNKEL in the germline V gene (reference sequence). The CDR3 is made up of 15 amino acids. The DNA for the CDR3 is TGTGCCAGCAGCACCCCCGGAGTCGCCAAAAACATTCAGTACCTC. Translating it yields CASSTPGVAKNIQYL.

The chain is built from TRBV5-5 and TRBJ2-5, with 7 nucleotides matching TRBD1. After removal of 4 bases from V and 5 bases from J, the junction contained 8 bases not matched to a gene. CDR1 is SGHKS, CDR2 YYEKEE, per germline (reference sequence). This CDR3 is built from 14 residues. The CDR3 loop reads CASSHFDREETQYF. In DNA form, the CDR3 reads TGTGCCAGCAGCCATTTCGACAGGGAGGAGACCCAGTACTTC. Supplemented by reference TRBV5-5 and TRBJ2-5, the full variable domain reads DAGVTQSPTHLIKTRGQQVTLRCSPISGHKSVSWYQQVLGQGPQFIFQYYEKEERGRGNFPDRFSARQFPNYSSELNVNALLLGDSALYLCASSHFDREETQYFGPGTRLLVL.

The chain recombines TRBV28 with TRBJ2-7; a weak D match, TRBD1 (6 bases). V lost 6 bases to trimming and J lost 1 base, with 16 bases between them. The CDR3 is made up of 15 amino acids. Germline CDR1 is MDHEN and CDR2 is SYDVKM. CDR3 coding DNA: TGTGCCAGCAGACCCCAGGGGACAAAGTCCTACGAGCAGTACTTC. Amino acids: CASRPQGTKSYEQYF.

V and J are TRBV5-1 and TRBJ1-2, with D possibly matching TRBD1 (6 bases). CDR1 SGHRS and CDR2 YFSETQ come from the germline V gene. The germline V and J ends were trimmed by 6 bases and 7 bases, with 13 bases remaining between them. The CDR3 is made up of 12 amino acids. The CDR3 protein is CASKVQGFGYTF. The CDR3 DNA reads as TGCGCCAGCAAGGTACAGGGCTTTGGCTACACCTTC.

Comment on this clone: The junction differs from germline at one of its ends, possibly a read error. This chain uses TRBV20-1 with TRBJ2-3; no firm D call. The CDR3 length is 11 residues. Per the germline V gene, CDR1 is DFQATT and CDR2 is SNEGSKA (reference sequence). The CDR3 reads CSAKGPSGQNF. The CDR3 DNA sequence: TGCAGTGCAAAAGGTCCATCGGGTCAGAATTTT.

The chain combines TRBV5-5 with TRBJ2-2; D unclear. There are 18 residues in the CDR3. Looked up from germline, CDR1 is SGHKS and CDR2 is YYEKEE (reference sequence). V shed 4 bases and J shed 3 bases, with 22 bases lying between them. The CDR3 loop is CASSSPFAGDSYTGELFF. The CDR3 DNA sequence: TGTGCCAGCAGCAGTCCTTTTGCCGGCGACTCTTACACCGGGGAGCTGTTTTTT.

This chain links TRBV6-5 with TRBJ1-6, with D unresolved. CDR1 is MNHEY, CDR2 SVGAGI, per germline. This CDR3 has 16 residues. V lost 3 bases and J lost 5, with 14 bases in between. In nucleotides, the CDR3 is TGTGCCAGCAGTTATAGGAGTCGGAGGGATAATTCACCCCTCCACTTT. It codes for CASSYRSRRDNSPLHF.

The gene calls are TRBV9 and TRBJ1-6; 7 positions match TRBD1. The CDR3 runs to 15 residues. CDR1 and CDR2 from the germline V gene are SGDLS and YYNGEE. The ends lost 3 bases at V and 7 bases at J; junction bases unmatched: 7. CDR3 sequence reads: CASSDGTGVNSPLHF. CDR3 DNA sequence: TGTGCCAGCAGCGACGGAACAGGGGTGAATTCACCCCTCCACTTT.

This clone was recorded a few times. The chain is built from TRBV6-5 and TRBJ1-1; 8 bases line up with TRBD1. The germline gives CDR1 MNHEY, CDR2 SVGAGI. The CDR3 is made up of 13 amino acids. V trimming: 6 bases; J trimming: 0 bases; junction bases outside the gene matches: 0. The CDR3 protein is CASRQGVNTEAFF. The CDR3 bases are TGTGCCAGCAGACAGGGGGTGAACACTGAAGCTTTCTTT.

The V and J genes are TRBV30 and TRBJ1-1; 7 positions match TRBD1. Germline V CDR1 and CDR2: GTSNPN, SVGIG (reference sequence). There are 11 residues in the CDR3. The CDR3 sequence is CASYRGSEAFF. The DNA for the CDR3 is TGTGCTTCGTACAGGGGTTCTGAAGCTTTCTTT.